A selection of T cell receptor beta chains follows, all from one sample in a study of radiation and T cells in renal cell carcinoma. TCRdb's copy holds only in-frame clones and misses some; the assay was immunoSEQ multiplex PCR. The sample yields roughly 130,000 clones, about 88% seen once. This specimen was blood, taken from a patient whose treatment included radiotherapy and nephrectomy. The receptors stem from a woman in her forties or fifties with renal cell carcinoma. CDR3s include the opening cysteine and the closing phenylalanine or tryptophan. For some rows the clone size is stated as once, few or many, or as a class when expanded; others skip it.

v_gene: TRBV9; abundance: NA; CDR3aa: CASSVVGSDNEQFF
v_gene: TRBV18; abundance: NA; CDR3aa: CASSPNPAYEQYF
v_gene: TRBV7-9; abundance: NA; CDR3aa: CASSTGGTLNTGELFF
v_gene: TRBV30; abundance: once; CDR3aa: CAWSVRRGDTQYF
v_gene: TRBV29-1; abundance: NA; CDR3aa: CSVARGGSNQPQHF
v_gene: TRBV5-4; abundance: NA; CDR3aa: CASSLRGGAETQYF
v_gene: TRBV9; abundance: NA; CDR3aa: CASSVDLGQGYGYTF
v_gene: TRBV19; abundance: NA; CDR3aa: CASSGGVDTGELFF
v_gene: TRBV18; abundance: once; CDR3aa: CASSPSEGGYHEQYF
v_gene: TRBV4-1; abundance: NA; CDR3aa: CASSQESGNSYGYTF
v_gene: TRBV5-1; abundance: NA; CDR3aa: CASSEGDTQYF
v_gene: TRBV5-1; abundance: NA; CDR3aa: CASSPMGHEQFF
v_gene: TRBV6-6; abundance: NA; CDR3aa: CASSYTGANTGELFF
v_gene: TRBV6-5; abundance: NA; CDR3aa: CASTSAGSTDTQYF
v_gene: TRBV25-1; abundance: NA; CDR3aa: CASSELEQQTDTQYF
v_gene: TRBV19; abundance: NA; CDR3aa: CASKNERVDTEAFF
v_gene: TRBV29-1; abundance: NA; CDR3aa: CSVEGGNTIYF
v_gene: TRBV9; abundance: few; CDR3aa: CASSVTGTRYNEQFF
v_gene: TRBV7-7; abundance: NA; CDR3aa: CASSSSFHREMNTEAFF
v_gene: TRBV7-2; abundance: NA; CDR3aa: CASSLRGRRGAFF
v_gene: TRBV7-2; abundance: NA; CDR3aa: CASSPPRDYNSPLHF
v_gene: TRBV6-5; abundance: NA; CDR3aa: CASSYSNVWGNYGYTF
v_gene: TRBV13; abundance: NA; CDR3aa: CASSKGGAVDTQYF
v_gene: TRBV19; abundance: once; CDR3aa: CASSIDLRDISLSYNEQFF
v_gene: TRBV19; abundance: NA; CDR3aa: CASNPTSGGFNGELFF
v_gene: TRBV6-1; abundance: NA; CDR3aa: CASSEAPGQLYGYTF
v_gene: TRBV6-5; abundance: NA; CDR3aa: CASSRGVIDGYTF
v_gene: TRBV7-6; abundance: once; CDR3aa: CASSLGGSNSPLHF
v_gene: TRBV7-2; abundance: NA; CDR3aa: CASSLGPSGLTGELFF
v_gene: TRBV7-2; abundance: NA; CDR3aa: CASSLAASGGALETQYF
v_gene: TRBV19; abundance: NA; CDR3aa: CAGKNTGDIGNTIYF
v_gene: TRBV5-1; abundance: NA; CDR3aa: CASSPEGDTQYF
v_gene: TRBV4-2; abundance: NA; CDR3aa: CASSQDPGGTDTQYF
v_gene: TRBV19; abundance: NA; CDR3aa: CASSISFRNQPQHF
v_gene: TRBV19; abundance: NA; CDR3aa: CASSPGTAQNEKLFF
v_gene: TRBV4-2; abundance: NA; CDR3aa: CASSLFGQGGREKLFF
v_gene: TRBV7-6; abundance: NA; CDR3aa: CASSVGPSGTADYEQYF
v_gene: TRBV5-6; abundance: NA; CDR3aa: CASSRRDRDQGGYGYTF
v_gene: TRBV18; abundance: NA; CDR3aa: CASSLLGGEGDTQYF
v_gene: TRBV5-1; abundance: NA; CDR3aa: CASSLGAGGNTEAFF
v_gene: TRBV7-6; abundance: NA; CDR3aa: CASSLGGGPLNEQFF
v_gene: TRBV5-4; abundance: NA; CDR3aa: CASSLKGLPEAFF
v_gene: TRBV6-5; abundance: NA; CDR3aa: CAKNRGPPFQHF
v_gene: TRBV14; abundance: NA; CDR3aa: CASSQGLAGNEQFF
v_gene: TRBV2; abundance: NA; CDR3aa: CASSPRTARNTEAFF
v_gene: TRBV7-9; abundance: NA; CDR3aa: CASSSTAGTGDVEKLFF
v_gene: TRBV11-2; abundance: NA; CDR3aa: CASSARSAGTEAFF
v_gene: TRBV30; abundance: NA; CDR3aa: CAWSPGQARETQYF
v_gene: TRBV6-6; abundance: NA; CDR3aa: CASSSRTGGASDTQYF
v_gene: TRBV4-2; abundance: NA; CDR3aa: CASSQADRRLGNEKLFF